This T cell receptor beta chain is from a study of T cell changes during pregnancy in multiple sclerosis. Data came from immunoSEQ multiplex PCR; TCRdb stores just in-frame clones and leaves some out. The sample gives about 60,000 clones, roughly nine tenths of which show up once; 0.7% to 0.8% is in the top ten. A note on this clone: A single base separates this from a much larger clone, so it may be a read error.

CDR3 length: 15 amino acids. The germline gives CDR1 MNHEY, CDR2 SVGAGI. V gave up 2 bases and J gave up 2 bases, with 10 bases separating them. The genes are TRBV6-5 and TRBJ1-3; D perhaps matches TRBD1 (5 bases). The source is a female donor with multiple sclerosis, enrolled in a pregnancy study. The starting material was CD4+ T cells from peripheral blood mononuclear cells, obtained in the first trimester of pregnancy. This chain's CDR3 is CASSYPWGAGNTIYF. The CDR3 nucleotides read TGTGCCAGCAGTTACCCGTGGGGGGCTGGAAACACCATATATTTT.